This TCR beta chain originates from a study of STAT3 mutations in large granular lymphocyte leukemia. TCRbeta libraries averaged around 40,000 productive templates per sample. Here immunoSEQ multiplex PCR was the method, and the copy in TCRdb shows in-frame clones only, minus some. The table records 35,000 to 50,000 clones, roughly 81% of them present only once. Study conclusions and caveats: In some patients, a small highly pathogenic clone possibly went undetected. After therapy, about 35% of the 18 patients switched clonotypes, all new clones STAT3 wild type. Every T-LGLL patient had at least one immunodominant TCRbeta clonotype. Differing intervals and regimens complicate linking therapy response to clone burden.

Germline V gives CDR1 MNHNS, CDR2 SASEGT. The CDR3 extends over 13 amino acids. V was cut by 3 bases and J by 5 bases, with 9 bases left in between. A single count supports this clone. Its antigen is unidentified. The rearrangement uses TRBV6-1 and TRBJ2-3; D is uncertain. Specimen: PBMCs. This clonotype was obtained from a human donor with T large granular lymphocyte leukemia. Some clones in this sample may be carry-over from other donors' samples. The CDR3 loop reads CASSDSGRDTQYF. CDR3 nucleotide sequence: TGTGCCAGCAGTGATTCTGGACGAGATACGCAGTATTTT.